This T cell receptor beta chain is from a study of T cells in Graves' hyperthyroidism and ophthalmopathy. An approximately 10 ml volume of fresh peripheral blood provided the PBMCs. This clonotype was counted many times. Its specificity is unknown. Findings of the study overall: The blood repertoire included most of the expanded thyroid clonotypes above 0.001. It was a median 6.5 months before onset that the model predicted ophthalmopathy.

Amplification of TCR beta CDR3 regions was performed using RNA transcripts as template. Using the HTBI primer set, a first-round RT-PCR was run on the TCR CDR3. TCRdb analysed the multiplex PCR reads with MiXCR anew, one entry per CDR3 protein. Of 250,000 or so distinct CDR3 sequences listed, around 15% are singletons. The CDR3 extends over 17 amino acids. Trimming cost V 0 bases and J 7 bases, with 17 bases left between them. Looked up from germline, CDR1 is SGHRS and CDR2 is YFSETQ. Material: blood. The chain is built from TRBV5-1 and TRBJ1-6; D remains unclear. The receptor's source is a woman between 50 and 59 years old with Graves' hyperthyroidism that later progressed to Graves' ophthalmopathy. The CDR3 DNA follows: TGCGCCAGCAGCTTGGATGGGAACGGCCGGAGGAATTCACCCCTCCACTTT. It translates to CASSLDGNGRRNSPLHF.